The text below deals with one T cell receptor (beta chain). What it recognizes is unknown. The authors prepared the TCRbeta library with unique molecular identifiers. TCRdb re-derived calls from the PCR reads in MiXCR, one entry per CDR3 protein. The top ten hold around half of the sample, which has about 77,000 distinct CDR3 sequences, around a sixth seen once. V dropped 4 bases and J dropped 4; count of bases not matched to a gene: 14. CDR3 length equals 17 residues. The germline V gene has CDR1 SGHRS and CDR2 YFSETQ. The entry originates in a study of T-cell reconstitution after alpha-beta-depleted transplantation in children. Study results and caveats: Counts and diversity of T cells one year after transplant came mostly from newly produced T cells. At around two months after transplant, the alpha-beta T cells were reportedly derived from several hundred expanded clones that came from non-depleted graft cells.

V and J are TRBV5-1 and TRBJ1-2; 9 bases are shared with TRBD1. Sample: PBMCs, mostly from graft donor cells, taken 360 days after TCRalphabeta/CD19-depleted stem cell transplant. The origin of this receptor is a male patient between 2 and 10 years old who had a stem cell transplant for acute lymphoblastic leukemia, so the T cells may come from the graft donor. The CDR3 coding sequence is TGCGCCAGCAGCATGGGGACAGGGATCCTCCCCAGCTATGGCTACACCTTC. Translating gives CASSMGTGILPSYGYTF.